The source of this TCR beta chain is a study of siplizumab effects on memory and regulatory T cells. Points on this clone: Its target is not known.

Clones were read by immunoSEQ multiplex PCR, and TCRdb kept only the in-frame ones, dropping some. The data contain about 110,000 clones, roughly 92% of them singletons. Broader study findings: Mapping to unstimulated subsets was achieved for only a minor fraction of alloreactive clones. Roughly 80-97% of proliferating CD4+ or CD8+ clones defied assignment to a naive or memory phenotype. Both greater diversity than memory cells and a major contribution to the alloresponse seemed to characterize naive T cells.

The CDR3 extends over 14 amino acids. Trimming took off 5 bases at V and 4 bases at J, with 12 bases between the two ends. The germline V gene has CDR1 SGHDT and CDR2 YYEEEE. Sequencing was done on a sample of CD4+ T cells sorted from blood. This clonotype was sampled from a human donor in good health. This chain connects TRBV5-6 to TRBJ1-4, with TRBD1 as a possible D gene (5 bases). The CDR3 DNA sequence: TGTGCCAGCAGTTTACAGGATATTAATGAAAAACTGTTTTTT. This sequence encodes CASSLQDINEKLFF.